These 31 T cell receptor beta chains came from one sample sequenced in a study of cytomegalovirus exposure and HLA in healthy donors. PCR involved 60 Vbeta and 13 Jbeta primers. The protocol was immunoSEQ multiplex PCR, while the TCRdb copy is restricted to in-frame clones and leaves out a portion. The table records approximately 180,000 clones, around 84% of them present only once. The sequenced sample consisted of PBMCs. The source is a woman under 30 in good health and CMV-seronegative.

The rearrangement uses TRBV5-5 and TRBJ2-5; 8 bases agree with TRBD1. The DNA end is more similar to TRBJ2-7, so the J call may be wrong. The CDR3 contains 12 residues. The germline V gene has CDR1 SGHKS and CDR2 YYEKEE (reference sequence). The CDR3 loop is CASSYGQGEQYF. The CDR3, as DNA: TGTGCCAGCAGCTATGGACAGGGCGAGCAGTACTTC.

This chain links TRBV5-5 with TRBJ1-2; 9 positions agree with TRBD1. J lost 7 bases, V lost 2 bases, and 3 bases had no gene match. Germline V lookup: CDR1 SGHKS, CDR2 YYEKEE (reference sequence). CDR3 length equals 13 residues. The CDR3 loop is CASSFGTGTGYTF. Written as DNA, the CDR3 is TGTGCCAGCAGCTTCGGGACAGGGACTGGCTACACCTTC.

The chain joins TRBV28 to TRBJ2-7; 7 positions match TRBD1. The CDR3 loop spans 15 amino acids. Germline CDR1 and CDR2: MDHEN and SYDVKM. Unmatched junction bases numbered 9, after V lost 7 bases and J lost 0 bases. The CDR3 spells CASNPVGQTSYEQYF. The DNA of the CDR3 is TGTGCCAGCAACCCGGTGGGACAGACCTCCTACGAGCAGTACTTC.

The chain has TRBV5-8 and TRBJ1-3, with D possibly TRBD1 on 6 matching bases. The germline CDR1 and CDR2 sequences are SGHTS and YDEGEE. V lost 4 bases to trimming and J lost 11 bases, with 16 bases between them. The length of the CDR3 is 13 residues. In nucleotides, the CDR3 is TGTGCCAGCAGCCCCAGGGGAGGGGTGGCCATATATTTT. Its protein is CASSPRGGVAIYF.

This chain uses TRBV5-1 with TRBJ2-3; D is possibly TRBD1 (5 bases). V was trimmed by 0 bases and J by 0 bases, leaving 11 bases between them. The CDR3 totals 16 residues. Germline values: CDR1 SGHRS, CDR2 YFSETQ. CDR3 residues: CASSLDSGLSTDTQYF. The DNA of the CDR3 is TGCGCCAGCAGCTTGGACTCAGGGTTGAGCACAGATACGCAGTATTTT.

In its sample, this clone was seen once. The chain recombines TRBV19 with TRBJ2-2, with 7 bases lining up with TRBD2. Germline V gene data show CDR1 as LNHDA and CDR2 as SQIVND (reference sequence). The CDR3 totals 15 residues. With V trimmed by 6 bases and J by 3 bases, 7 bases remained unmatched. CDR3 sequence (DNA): TGTGCCAGTAGCCCCTTCGGGGGGTACACCGGGGAGCTGTTTTTT. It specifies CASSPFGGYTGELFF.

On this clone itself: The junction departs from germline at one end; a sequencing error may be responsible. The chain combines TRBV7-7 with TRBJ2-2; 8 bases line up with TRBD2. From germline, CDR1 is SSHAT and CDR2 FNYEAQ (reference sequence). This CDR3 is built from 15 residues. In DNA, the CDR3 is TGTGCTAGCAGGACCGGCCGGGGGGGCACCGGGGAGCTGTTTTTT. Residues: CASRTGRGGTGELFF.

Here the CDR3 reads CASSPDRATNEKLFF. The CDR3 DNA reads TGTGCCAGCTCCCCTGACAGGGCAACTAATGAAAAACTGTTTTTT. V gene TRBV18 combines with J gene TRBJ1-4; TRBD1 aligns across 7 bases. With V trimmed by 6 bases and J by 0 bases, 4 bases remained unmatched. The CDR3 has 15 residues. CDR1 and CDR2 from the germline V gene are KGHSH and LQKENI.

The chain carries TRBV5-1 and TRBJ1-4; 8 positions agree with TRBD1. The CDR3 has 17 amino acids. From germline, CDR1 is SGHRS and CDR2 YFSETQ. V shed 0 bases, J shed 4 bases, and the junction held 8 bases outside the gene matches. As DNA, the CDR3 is TGCGCCAGCAGCTTGGCCTTTAAAGGACAGGGTAATGAAAAACTGTTTTTT. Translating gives CASSLAFKGQGNEKLFF. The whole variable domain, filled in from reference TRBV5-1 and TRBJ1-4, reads KAGVTQTPRYLIKTRGQQVTLSCSPISGHRSVSWYQQTPGQGLQFLFEYFSETQRNKGNFPGRFSGRQFSNSRSEMNVSTLELGDSALYLCASSLAFKGQGNEKLFFGSGTQLSVL.

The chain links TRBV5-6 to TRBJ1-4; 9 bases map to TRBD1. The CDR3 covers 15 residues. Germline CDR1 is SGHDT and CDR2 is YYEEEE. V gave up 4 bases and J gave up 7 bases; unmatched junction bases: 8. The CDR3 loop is CASSHSGTGPEKLFF. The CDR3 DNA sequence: TGTGCCAGCAGCCATTCCGGGACAGGGCCTGAAAAACTGTTTTTT.

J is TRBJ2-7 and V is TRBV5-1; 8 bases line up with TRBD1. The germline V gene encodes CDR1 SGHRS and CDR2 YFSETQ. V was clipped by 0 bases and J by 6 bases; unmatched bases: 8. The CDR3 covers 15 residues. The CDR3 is CASSLVTGTGGEQYF. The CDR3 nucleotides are TGCGCCAGCAGCTTGGTGACCGGGACAGGCGGCGAGCAGTACTTC.

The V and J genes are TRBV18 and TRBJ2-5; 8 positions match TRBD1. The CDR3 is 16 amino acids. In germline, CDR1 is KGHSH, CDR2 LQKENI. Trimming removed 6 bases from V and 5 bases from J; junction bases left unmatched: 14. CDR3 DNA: TGTGCCAGCTCCCCCCGACAGGGGCGATATTTGGAGACCCAGTACTTC. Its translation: CASSPRQGRYLETQYF.

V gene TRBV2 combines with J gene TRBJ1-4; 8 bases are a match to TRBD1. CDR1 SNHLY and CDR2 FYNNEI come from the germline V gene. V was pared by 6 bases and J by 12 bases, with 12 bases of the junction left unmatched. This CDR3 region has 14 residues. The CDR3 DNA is TGTGCCAGCAGGTACCAGGGGGCGAATCTGGAACTGTTTTTT. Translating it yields CASRYQGANLELFF.

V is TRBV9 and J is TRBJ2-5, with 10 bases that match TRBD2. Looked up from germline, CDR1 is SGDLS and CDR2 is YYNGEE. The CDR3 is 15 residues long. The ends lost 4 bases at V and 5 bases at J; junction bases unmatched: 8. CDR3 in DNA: TGTGCCAGCAGCTCTAGCGGGAGCCGGGATGAGACCCAGTACTTC. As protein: CASSSSGSRDETQYF. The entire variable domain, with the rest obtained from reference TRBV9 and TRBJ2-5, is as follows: DSGVTQTPKHLITATGQRVTLRCSPRSGDLSVYWYQQSLDQGLQFLIQYYNGEERAKGNILERFSAQQFPDLHSELNLSSLELGDSALYFCASSSSGSRDETQYFGPGTRLLVL.

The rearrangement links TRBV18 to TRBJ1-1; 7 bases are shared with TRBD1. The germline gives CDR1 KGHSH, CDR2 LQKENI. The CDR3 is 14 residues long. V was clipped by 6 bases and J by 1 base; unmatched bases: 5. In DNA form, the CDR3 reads TGTGCCAGCTCTGGGCAGGGGGAGAACACTGAAGCTTTCTTT. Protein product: CASSGQGENTEAFF.

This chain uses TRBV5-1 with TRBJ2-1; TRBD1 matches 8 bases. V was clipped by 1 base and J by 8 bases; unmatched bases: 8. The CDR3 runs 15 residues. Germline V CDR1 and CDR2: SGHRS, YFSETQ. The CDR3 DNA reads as TGCGCCAGCAGCTTGTCGAGACAGGGGCCCTATGAGCAGTTCTTC. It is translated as CASSLSRQGPYEQFF.

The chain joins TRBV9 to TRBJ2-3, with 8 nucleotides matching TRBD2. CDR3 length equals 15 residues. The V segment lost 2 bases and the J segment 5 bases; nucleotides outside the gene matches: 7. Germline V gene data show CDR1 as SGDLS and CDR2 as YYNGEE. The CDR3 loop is CASSVQGLEGDTQYF. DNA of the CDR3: TGTGCCAGCAGCGTCCAGGGACTAGAGGGAGATACGCAGTATTTT.

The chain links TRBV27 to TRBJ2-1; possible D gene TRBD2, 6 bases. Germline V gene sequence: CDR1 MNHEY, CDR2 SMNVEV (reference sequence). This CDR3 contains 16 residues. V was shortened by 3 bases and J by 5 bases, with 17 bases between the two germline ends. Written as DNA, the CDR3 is TGTGCCAGCAGTTTTGGAGGGCGGGGAAGGGACAATGAGCAGTTCTTC. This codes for CASSFGGRGRDNEQFF.

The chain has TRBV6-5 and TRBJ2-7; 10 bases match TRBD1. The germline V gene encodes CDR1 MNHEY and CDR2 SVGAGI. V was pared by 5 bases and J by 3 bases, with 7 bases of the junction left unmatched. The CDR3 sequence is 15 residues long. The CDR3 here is CASSQDRGPIYEQYF. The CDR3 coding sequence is TGTGCCAGCAGTCAAGACAGGGGGCCAATCTACGAGCAGTACTTC.

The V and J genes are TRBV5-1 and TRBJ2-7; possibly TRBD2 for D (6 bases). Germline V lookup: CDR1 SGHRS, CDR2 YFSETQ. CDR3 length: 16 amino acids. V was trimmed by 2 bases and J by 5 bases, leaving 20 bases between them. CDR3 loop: CASSFLGPSGLDEQYF. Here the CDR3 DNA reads TGCGCCAGCAGCTTCCTCGGGCCCTCGGGACTCGACGAGCAGTACTTC.

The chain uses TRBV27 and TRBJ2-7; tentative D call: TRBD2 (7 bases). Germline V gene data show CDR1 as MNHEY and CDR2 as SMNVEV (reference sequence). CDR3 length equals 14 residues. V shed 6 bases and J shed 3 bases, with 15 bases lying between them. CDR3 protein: CASSWGGGGYEQYF. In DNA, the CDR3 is TGTGCCAGCAGCTGGGGAGGGGGGGGCTACGAGCAGTACTTC.

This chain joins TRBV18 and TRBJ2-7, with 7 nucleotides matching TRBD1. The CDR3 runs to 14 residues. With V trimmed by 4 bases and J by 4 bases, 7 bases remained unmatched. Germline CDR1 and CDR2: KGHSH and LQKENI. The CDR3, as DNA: TGTGCCAGCTCACGCGACAGGGTGGTATACGAGCAGTACTTC. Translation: CASSRDRVVYEQYF.

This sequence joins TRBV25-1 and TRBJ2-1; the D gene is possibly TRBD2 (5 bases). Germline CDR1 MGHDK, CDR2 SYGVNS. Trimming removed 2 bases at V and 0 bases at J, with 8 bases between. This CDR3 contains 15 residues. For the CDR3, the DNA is TGTGCCAGCAGTGAAGGACGGGGCTCCTACAATGAGCAGTTCTTC. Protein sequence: CASSEGRGSYNEQFF. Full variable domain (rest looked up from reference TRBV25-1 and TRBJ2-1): EADIYQTPRYLVIGTGKKITLECSQTMGHDKMYWYQQDPGMELHLIHYSYGVNSTEKGDLSSESTVSRIRTEHFPLTLESARPSHTSQYLCASSEGRGSYNEQFFGPGTRLTVL.

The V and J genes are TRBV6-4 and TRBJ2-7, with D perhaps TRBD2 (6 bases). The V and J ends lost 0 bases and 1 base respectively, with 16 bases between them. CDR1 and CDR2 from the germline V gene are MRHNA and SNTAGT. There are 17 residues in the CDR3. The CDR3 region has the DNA TGTGCCAGCAGTGACTCCAGCGGTGGGGGGAGTTCCTACGAGCAGTACTTC. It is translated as CASSDSSGGGSSYEQYF.

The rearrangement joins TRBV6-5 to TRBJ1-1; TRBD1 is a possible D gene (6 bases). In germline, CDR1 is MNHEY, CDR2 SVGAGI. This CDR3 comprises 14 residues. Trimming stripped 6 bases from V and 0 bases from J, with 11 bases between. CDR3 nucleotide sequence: TGTGCCAGCAGGAGGGGGATGGTGAACACTGAAGCTTTCTTT. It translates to CASRRGMVNTEAFF.

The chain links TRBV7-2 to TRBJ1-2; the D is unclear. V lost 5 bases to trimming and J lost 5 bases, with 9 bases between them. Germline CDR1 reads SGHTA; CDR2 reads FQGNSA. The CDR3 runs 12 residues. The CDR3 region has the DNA TGTGCCAGCAGCCCGGGAGTTTATGGCTACACCTTC. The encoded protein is CASSPGVYGYTF.

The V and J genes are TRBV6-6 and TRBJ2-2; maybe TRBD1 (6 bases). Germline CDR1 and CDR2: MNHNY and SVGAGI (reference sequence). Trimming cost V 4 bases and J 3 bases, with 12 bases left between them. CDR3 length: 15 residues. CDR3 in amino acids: CASSSTGAYTGELFF. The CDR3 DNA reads TGTGCCAGCAGTTCGACAGGAGCGTACACCGGGGAGCTGTTTTTT.

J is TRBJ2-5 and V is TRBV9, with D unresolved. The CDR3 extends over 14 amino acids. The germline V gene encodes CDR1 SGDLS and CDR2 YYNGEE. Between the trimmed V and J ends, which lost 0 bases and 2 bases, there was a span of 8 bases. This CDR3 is CASSVGLRQETQYF. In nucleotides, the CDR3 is TGTGCCAGCAGCGTAGGTCTAAGACAAGAGACCCAGTACTTC.

CDR3 in DNA: TGTGCCAGCAGTGCGGGAGGGCCTCAGCCCCAGCATTTT. It is translated as CASSAGGPQPQHF. This chain joins TRBV25-1 and TRBJ1-5, with D unresolved. The CDR3 extends over 13 amino acids. V lost 4 bases and J lost 6, with 10 bases in between. Germline V gives CDR1 MGHDK, CDR2 SYGVNS.

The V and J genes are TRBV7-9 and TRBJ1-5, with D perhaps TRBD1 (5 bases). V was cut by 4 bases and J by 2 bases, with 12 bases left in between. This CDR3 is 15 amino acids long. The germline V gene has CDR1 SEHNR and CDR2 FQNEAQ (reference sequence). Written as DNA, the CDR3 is TGTGCCAGCAGCTCCGTGGGGCAACGCAATCAGCCCCAGCATTTT. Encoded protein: CASSSVGQRNQPQHF.

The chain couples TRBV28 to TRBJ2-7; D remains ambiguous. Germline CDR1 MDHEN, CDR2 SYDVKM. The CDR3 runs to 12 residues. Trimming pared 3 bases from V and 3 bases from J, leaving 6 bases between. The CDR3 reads CASSFLYYEQYF. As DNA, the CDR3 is TGTGCCAGCAGTTTCTTATACTACGAGCAGTACTTC.